This T cell receptor beta chain came from a study of cytomegalovirus exposure and HLA in healthy donors. Study context: Unique TCRs numbering approximately 80 million, obtained from HLA-typed donors, made up an early data release.

The CDR3 is 12 amino acids. The germline CDR1 and CDR2 sequences are MNHEY and SVGAGI. The V gene end was trimmed by 5 bases and the J gene end by 6 bases; junction bases not matched to a gene: 2. With 60 Vbeta and 13 Jbeta primers, the PCR was carried out. The data were produced by immunoSEQ multiplex PCR, yet TCRdb's version contains in-frame clones alone and is incomplete. The sample gives over 120,000 clones, 65% to 85% of which show up once; approximately 4% is in the top ten. The sample consisted of PBMCs. The sequence came from a male donor in good health and CMV-seronegative. The chain recombines TRBV6-5 with TRBJ1-2; 8 bases fit TRBD1. DNA for the CDR3: TGTGCCAGCAGTCCAGGGGGCCATGGCTACACCTTC. Translation: CASSPGGHGYTF.